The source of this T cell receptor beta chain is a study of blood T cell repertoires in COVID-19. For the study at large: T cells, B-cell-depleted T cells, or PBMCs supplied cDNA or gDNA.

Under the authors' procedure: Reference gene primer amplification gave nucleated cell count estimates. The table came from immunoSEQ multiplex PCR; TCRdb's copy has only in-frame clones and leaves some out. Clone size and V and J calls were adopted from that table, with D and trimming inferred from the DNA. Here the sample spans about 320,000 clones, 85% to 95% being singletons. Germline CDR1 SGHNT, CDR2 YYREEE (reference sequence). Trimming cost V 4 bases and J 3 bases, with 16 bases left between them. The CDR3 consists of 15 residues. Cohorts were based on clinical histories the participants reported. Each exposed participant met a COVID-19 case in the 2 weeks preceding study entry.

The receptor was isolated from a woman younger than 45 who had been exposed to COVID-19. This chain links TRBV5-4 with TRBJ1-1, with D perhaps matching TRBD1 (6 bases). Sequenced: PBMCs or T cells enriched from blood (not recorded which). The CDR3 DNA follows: TGTGCCAGCAGCCCGAGGGGGGGCCGGGACACTGAAGCTTTCTTT. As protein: CASSPRGGRDTEAFF.